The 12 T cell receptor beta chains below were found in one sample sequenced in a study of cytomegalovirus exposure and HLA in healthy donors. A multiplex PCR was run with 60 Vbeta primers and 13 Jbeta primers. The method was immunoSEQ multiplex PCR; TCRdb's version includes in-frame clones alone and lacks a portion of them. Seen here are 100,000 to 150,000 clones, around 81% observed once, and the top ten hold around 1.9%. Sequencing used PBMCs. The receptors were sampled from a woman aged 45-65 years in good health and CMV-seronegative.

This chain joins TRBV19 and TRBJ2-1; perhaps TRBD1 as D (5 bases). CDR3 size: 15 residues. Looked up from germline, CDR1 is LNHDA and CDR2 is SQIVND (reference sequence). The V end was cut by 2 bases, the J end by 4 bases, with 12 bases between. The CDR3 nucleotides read TGTGCCAGTAGTATAAGGGGTCCCGGGTACAATGAGCAGTTCTTC. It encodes CASSIRGPGYNEQFF.

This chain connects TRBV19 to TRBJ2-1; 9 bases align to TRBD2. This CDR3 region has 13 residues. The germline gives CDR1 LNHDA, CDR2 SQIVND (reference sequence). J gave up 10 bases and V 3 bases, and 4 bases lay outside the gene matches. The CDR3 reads CASSMGLAREQFF. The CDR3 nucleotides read TGTGCCAGTAGTATGGGACTAGCAAGGGAGCAGTTCTTC.

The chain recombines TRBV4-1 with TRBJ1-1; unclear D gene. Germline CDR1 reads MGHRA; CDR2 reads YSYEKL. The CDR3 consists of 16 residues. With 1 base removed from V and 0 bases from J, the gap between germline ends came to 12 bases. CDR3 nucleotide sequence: TGCGCCAGCAGCCAAGGTAGAGGGATGATGAACACTGAAGCTTTCTTT. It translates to CASSQGRGMMNTEAFF.

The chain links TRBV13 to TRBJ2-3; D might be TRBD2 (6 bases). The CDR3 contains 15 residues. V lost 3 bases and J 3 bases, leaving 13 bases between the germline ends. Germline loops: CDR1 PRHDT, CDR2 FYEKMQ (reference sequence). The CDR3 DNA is TGTGCCAGCAGCTTTAGGGCAGGGAGGACAGATACGCAGTATTTT. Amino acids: CASSFRAGRTDTQYF.

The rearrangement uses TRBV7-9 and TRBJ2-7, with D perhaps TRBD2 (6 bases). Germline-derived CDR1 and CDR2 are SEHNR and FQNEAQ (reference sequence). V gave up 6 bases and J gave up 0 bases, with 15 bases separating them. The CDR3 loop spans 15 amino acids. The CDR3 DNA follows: TGTGCCAGCAGGGGCGGGACCAGTAGCTCCTACGAGCAGTACTTC. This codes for CASRGGTSSSYEQYF.

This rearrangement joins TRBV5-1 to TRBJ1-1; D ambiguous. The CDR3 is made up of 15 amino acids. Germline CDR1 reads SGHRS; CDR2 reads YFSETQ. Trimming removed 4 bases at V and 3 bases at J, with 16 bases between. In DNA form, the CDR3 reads TGCGCCAGCAGCCCGCTTGAGGGCGGGGACACTGAAGCTTTCTTT. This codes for CASSPLEGGDTEAFF.

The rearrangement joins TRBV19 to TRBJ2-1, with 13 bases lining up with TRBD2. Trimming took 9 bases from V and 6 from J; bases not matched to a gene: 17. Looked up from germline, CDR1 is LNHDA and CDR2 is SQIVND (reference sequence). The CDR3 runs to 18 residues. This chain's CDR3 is CASDPGLAGPNPRNEQFF. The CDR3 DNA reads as TGTGCCAGCGACCCGGGACTAGCGGGACCCAATCCCCGCAATGAGCAGTTCTTC.

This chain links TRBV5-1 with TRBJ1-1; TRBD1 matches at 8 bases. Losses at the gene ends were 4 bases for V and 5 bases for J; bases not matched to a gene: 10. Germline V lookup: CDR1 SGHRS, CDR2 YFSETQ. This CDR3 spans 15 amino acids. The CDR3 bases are TGCGCCAGCAGCCCCCGGACAGGGAGGGAGACTGAAGCTTTCTTT. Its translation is CASSPRTGRETEAFF. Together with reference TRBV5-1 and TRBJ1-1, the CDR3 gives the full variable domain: KAGVTQTPRYLIKTRGQQVTLSCSPISGHRSVSWYQQTPGQGLQFLFEYFSETQRNKGNFPGRFSGRQFSNSRSEMNVSTLELGDSALYLCASSPRTGRETEAFFGQGTRLTVV.

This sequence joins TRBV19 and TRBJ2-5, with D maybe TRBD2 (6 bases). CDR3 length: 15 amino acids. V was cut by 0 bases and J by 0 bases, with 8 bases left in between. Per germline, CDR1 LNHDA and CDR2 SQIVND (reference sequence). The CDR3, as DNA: TGTGCCAGTAGTATAGATGCGGGGTACCAAGAGACCCAGTACTTC. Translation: CASSIDAGYQETQYF.

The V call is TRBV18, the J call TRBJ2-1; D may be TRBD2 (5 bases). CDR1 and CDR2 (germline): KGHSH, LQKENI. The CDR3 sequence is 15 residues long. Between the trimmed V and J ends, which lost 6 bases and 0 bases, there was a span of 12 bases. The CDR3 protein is CASSPVGSSYNEQFF. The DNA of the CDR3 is TGTGCCAGCTCCCCCGTGGGGAGCTCCTACAATGAGCAGTTCTTC. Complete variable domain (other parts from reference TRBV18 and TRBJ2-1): NAGVMQNPRHLVRRRGQEARLRCSPMKGHSHVYWYRQLPEEGLKFMVYLQKENIIDESGMPKERFSAEFPKEGPSILRIQQVVRGDSAAYFCASSPVGSSYNEQFFGPGTRLTVL.

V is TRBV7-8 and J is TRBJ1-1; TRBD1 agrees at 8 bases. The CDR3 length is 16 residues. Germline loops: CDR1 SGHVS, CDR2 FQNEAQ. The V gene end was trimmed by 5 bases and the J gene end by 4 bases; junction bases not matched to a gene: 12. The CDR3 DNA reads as TGTGCCAGCAGCCCACCGGGACAGGCGAGGAGCACTGAAGCTTTCTTT. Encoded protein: CASSPPGQARSTEAFF.

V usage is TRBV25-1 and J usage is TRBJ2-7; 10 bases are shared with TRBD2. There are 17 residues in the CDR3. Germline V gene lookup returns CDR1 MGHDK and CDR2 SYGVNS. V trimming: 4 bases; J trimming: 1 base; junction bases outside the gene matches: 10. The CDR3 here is CASSGLAGASSSYEQYF. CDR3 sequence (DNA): TGTGCCAGCAGTGGGCTAGCGGGAGCCTCGTCTTCCTACGAGCAGTACTTC.